This T cell receptor (beta chain) stems from a study of T cell changes during pregnancy in multiple sclerosis. V gave up 4 bases and J gave up 6 bases; unmatched junction bases: 9. Per germline, CDR1 LNHDA and CDR2 SQIVND (reference sequence). The CDR3 sequence is 15 residues long. The data were produced by immunoSEQ multiplex PCR, yet TCRdb's version contains in-frame clones alone and is incomplete. Of fewer than 50,000 clones detected, roughly 89% appear once; the ten largest clones hold approximately 0.5%. The rearrangement links TRBV19 to TRBJ2-5, with 9 positions matching TRBD1. The TCR was taken from a female donor with multiple sclerosis, enrolled in a pregnancy study. The starting material was CD4+ T cells from peripheral blood mononuclear cells, obtained in the first trimester of pregnancy. CDR3 sequence: CASSTEGQGGKTQYF. The CDR3 bases are TGTGCCAGTAGTACGGAGGGACAGGGTGGAAAGACCCAGTACTTC.